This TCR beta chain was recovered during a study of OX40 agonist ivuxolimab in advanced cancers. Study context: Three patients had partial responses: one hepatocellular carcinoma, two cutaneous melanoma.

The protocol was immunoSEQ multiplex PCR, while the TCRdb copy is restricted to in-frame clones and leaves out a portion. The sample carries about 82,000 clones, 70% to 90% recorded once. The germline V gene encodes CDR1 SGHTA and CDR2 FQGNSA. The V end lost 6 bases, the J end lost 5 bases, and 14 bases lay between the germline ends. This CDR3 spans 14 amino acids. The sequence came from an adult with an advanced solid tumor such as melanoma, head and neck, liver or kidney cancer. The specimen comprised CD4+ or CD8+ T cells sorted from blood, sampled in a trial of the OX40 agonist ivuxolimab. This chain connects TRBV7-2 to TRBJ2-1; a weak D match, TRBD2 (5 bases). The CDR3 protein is CASRKSGDNNEQFF. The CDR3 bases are TGTGCCAGCAGGAAAAGCGGAGATAACAATGAGCAGTTCTTC.